Shown below are 3 T cell receptor beta chains from a single sample sequenced in a study of blood T cell repertoires in COVID-19. Using immunoSEQ multiplex PCR, the repertoire was profiled, and TCRdb retains in-frame clones only, with some absent. The table lists about 60,000 clones, approximately 86% of them singletons. Sequencing used peripheral blood. These receptors came from an elderly woman with active COVID-19.

This chain links TRBV6-4 with TRBJ1-1; D remains ambiguous. Germline V CDR1 and CDR2: MRHNA, SNTAGT. Trimming stripped 3 bases from V and 0 bases from J, with 5 bases between. The CDR3 is 13 residues long. The CDR3 region has the DNA TGTGCCAGCAGTGAGAACATGAACACTGAAGCTTTCTTT. It encodes CASSENMNTEAFF.

This clone was detected only a few times. The gene calls are TRBV13 and TRBJ1-1, with 7 nucleotides matching TRBD1. The CDR3 consists of 15 residues. The germline CDR1 and CDR2 sequences are PRHDT and FYEKMQ (reference sequence). The V segment lost 5 bases and the J segment 4 bases; nucleotides outside the gene matches: 10. The CDR3 DNA sequence: TGTGCCAGCAGCGCGCCGGGACAGTTAGGCACTGAAGCTTTCTTT. The encoded protein is CASSAPGQLGTEAFF.

This CDR3 is CASSLWARGRYTNEKLFF. CDR3 nucleotides: TGTGCCAGCAGTTTATGGGCCCGGGGGAGGTACACTAATGAAAAACTGTTTTTT. The genes are TRBV27 and TRBJ1-4; D possibly corresponds to TRBD1 (5 bases). V lost 1 base, J lost 2 bases, and 17 bases lay in between. The CDR3 runs 18 residues. Germline V gene sequence: CDR1 MNHEY, CDR2 SMNVEV (reference sequence).